This record covers a single T cell receptor (beta chain). The clone's antigen remains unknown. The CDR3 holds 15 amino acids from the cysteine to the phenylalanine. This entry has no DNA. Sequences SGHTA (CDR1) and FQGNSA (CDR2) are obtained from the germline V gene. Prior to TCRbeta sequencing, five KLR/GPR56-defined CD4+ populations were enriched by fluorescence-activated cell sorting. To test a linear memory differentiation pathway, the researchers sequenced TCRbeta repertoires from five CD4+ T-cell subsets that were defined by expression of KLRB1, KLRG1, GPR56 and KLRF1. TCR-sequenced cells came from peripheral blood of healthy control individuals, reported as five donors in the TCRbeta analysis figure. Heparinized peripheral blood was collected, and every sample was processed within one hour of retrieval. To isolate peripheral blood mononuclear cells, blood was diluted 1:2 in PBS and put through Biocoll density gradient centrifugation at room temperature. Before flow sorting, CD4+ T cells were magnetically enriched from freshly isolated PBMCs using anti-CD4 MicroBeads. A BD FACSAria II was used to sort CD4+ T cells enriched from PBMCs of healthy donors according to marker expression. For surface staining, the researchers used Miltenyi Biotec antibodies: anti-KLRB1 clone 191B8, anti-KLRF1 clone 4A4.D10 and anti-KLRG1 clone REA261.

TCRdb names Illumina HiSeq 2500 as the instrument used. The recombined TCRbeta locus was amplified by a previously published PCR protocol to build sequencing libraries. The study's own analysis went as follows. Any read whose average quality score fell below 30 was discarded, and IMSEQ was used to process the reads that remained. Clonotypes were defined by Vbeta gene, Jbeta gene and CDR3 amino acid sequence. The Morisita-Horn index, computed on the top 100 expanded clones, was used to quantify repertoire overlap between populations. Renyi diversity profiles calculated on the top 100 expanded clones were used to evaluate clonal diversity. TCRdb reprocessed the reads, and each CDR3 protein sequence is entered once, without DNA. These V and J calls originate from TCRdb's pipeline instead of the authors' own analysis. The table kept for this sample lists about 1,400 distinct CDR3 sequences. Approximately 13% of the sample is taken by the ten largest.

The data originate from a study of GPR56 and killer-like receptors on CD4 memory cells (dated by TCRdb to the late 2010s). Looking at the study overall: The study proposed that the stepwise gain of KLRB1, KLRG1, GPR56 and finally KLRF1 marks human CD4+ memory T-cell differentiation and cytokine production potential. Healthy blood donors in the study were described as age-matched to the liver disease patients, whose median age was around 70 years. Results the study describes overall, beyond this receptor: Clones dominating late populations 4 and 5 were also found in early populations 1 and 2, which the authors took as evidence for linear differentiation. Clonal frequency was low in the marker-negative population and increased progressively along the proposed pathway, with TCRbeta diversity decreasing accordingly. Overlap of TCR repertoires was especially pronounced between late populations 4 and 5, and partly extended to population 3. Rather than covering full repertoires, the diversity and similarity analyses were limited to the 100 most expanded clones in each population.

The rearranged chain carries TRBV7-2 and TRBJ1-2. The sample taken for sequencing was memory CD4+ T cells from blood. The receptor was isolated from a human donor in good health. The CDR3 region: CASSPAGGPFYGYTF.